The 6 T cell receptor beta chains in this list originate from one sample, sequenced in a study of T cells expressing NK-cell markers (TCRdb year 2020). Library method: 5' RACE. The instrument was an Illumina HiSeq 2000. With the reads reprocessed by TCRdb, a single entry stands for each CDR3 protein sequence and no DNA is reported. The table of this sample itemizes about 180,000 distinct CDR3 sequences. The top ten hold around 20% of the sample. Sequencing input: blood T cells: a sorted CD56 or NKG2C T cell subset, CD4+ or CD8+ T cells, or bulk PBMC T cells (not recorded which). Source of these receptors: a man aged 18-69 years in good health.

V is TRBV12-3 or TRBV12-4 and J is TRBJ1-1. This CDR3 is built from 13 residues. This CDR3 reads CASSLPENTEAFF.

The chain employs TRBV6-5 and TRBJ2-7; the D call of TRBD2 rests on TCRdb alone, since no DNA is present to check it. The V gene's germline CDR1 is MNHEY and CDR2 SVGAGI. The CDR3 totals 15 residues. CDR3 amino acids: CASSYGGGQTYEQYF.

The CDR3 region is CASSLVSVGGTEAFF. V is TRBV7-2 and J is TRBJ1-1; absent DNA, TCRdb's TRBD1 call cannot be checked. From germline, CDR1 is SGHTA and CDR2 FQGNSA. The CDR3 loop spans 15 amino acids.

This chain uses TRBV2 with TRBJ2-2; TCRdb calls TRBD1, which cannot be checked without DNA. Looked up from germline, CDR1 is SNHLY and CDR2 is FYNNEI. The CDR3 spans 16 residues. CDR3 in amino acids: CASSPGTGGFPGELFF.

The chain couples TRBV5-1 to TRBJ2-7; TCRdb proposes TRBD1, but this gene call is untestable without DNA. There are 13 residues in the CDR3. Germline CDR1 reads SGHRS; CDR2 reads YFSETQ. The CDR3 loop reads CASSPFGGYEQYF.

V usage is TRBV6-5 and J usage is TRBJ1-2. CDR3 length: 14 residues. CDR1 and CDR2 (germline): MNHEY, SVGAGI. CDR3 in amino acids: CASSYSPRNYGYTF.